Listed below are T cell receptor beta chains from one sample, sequenced in a study of blood T cell repertoires in COVID-19. Assay used: immunoSEQ multiplex PCR; TCRdb lists only in-frame clones, some missing. The table shows just under 150,000 clones, with about 88% occurring only once. Source material: peripheral blood. All receptors derive from a human donor with acute or convalescent COVID-19. The donor label of this sample is uncertain. The CDR3 runs from the conserved cysteine through the conserved F or W.

V gene,J gene,CDR3 protein
TRBV2,TRBJ1-5,CASSPRQGRYLPQHF
TRBV6-6,TRBJ1-2,CASSYGGAEGYTF
TRBV5-1,TRBJ2-1,CASTDIRGNEQFF
TRBV29-1,TRBJ2-3,CSVATRGGTDTQYF
TRBV5-1,TRBJ2-6,CASSLGASGANVLTF
TRBV5-6,TRBJ2-1,CASSSYWADEQFF
TRBV11-3,TRBJ2-2,CASSPGSGELFF
TRBV30,TRBJ2-3,CAWARGSGTDTQYF
TRBV5-1,TRBJ2-3,CASSLFGAPGTDTQYF
TRBV6-5,TRBJ2-5,CASSYGDRGWWETQYF
TRBV4-2,TRBJ2-6,CASSQTGTDSGANVLTF
TRBV11-2,TRBJ1-3,CARKGGSDGNTIYF
TRBV19,TRBJ1-5,CASLKRRQGNQPQHF
TRBV2,TRBJ1-5,CASSLTGYNQPQHF
TRBV6-2/TRBV6-3,TRBJ1-4,CASSYPGATNEKLFF
TRBV24-1,TRBJ1-4,CATRAGTGGNEKLFF
TRBV6-2/TRBV6-3,TRBJ2-2,CASSSGTANTGELFF
TRBV4-3,TRBJ2-3,CASSPRSLAGGTDTQYF
TRBV19,TRBJ1-1,CASTLQGTNTEAFF
TRBV5-8,TRBJ1-5,CASSGGTMGNQPQHF
TRBV19,TRBJ1-2,CASRPANYGYTF
TRBV5-1,TRBJ2-3,CASRTGNTDTQYF
TRBV7-3,TRBJ1-6,CASSLLGQNNSPLHF
TRBV4-3,TRBJ1-4,CASSPEGQGYEKLFF
TRBV27,TRBJ1-2,CASSLGGVRNYGYTF
TRBV7-8,TRBJ1-5,CASSLGGGGSPYQPQHF
TRBV5-4,TRBJ2-5,CASSLGRTSGRMETQYF
TRBV11-2,TRBJ1-3,CASNSGNSGNTIYF
TRBV18,TRBJ1-6,CASSPRAEIYNSPLHF
TRBV11-2,TRBJ1-2,CASSFGSGYGYTF
TRBV5-1,TRBJ2-5,CASSLGQGKETQYF
TRBV7-2,TRBJ1-4,CASSLDSSLEKLFF
TRBV19,TRBJ1-5,CASSSKPLGPPGNQPQHF
TRBV5-4,TRBJ1-1,CASSFRGASTEAFF
TRBV2,TRBJ2-1,CASSLPPGGRENEQFF
TRBV7-9,TRBJ2-7,CASSQGMDSSAYEQYF
TRBV28,TRBJ2-3,CASSLPRGNTDTQYF
TRBV6-5,TRBJ1-1,CASSYDRNTEAFF
TRBV19,TRBJ2-2,CATQASGSHTGELFF
TRBV11-2,TRBJ2-5,CASSPPSSGSETQYF
TRBV5-1,TRBJ1-5,CASSLASGGDQPQHF
TRBV6-2/TRBV6-3,TRBJ2-1,CASSEDRPGEQFF
TRBV3-1/TRBV3-2,TRBJ1-2,CASSLAFYRPANYGYTF
TRBV5-8,TRBJ2-5,CASSLGTGNQETQYF
TRBV24-1,TRBJ2-5,CATSAAGIETQYF
TRBV19,TRBJ1-5,CASSLQGARGNQPQHF